The source of this TCR beta chain is a study of cytomegalovirus exposure and HLA in healthy donors. The overall study: Of roughly 400 genotyped donors, roughly 86% clustered with self-reported Caucasian donors.

Primers: 60 Vbeta forward and 13 Jbeta reverse. Only in-frame clones appear in the TCRdb table, and some are missing; sequencing was by immunoSEQ multiplex PCR. This sample carries about 270,000 clones, 65% to 85% of them seen once, and the ten largest clones take over 2%. In the case of this clone: Its antigen is still unknown.

The V gene end was trimmed by 6 bases and the J gene end by 3 bases; junction bases not matched to a gene: 8. There are 14 residues in the CDR3. Germline CDR1 is MRHNA and CDR2 is SNTAGT. Findings and limits, study-wide: The productive fraction for most TCR beta V segments was about 87% or about 30% in an earlier analysis. A missense variant in DCLRE1C was later tied to TCR beta V- and J-gene trimming. The study listed 164 cytomegalovirus-associated TCR beta chains.

Sequencing was performed on PBMCs. V and J are TRBV6-4 and TRBJ2-7; 7 nucleotides agree with TRBD1. This sequence was found in a female donor in good health and CMV-seronegative. CDR3 sequence reads: CASRKGQQSYEQYF. The CDR3 nucleotides are TGTGCCAGCAGAAAGGGACAGCAGAGCTACGAGCAGTACTTC.